These 26 T cell receptor beta chains came from one sample sequenced in a study of CD8+CD57+ T cells in acquired aplastic anemia. Profiling that covered TCR beta VDJ and CDR3 relied on genomic DNA as its template. Via MiXCR, TCRdb re-called the reads, giving one row per CDR3 protein. The table includes 400,000 to 450,000 distinct CDR3 sequences, around 72% detected once. The sequenced sample consisted of sorted CD4+, CD8+, or CD8+CD57+ T cells (not recorded which) from PBMCs. The source of these receptors is a human donor in good health, serving as a control.

This clonotype has more than one count but fewer than ten. At one of its ends the junction is not consistent with the germline gene, which may arise from a read error. The V gene is TRBV4-1, the J gene TRBJ2-7, with D possibly TRBD1 on 5 matching bases. Germline assignment: CDR1 MGHRA and CDR2 YSYEKL. The CDR3 runs to 11 residues. CDR3 residues: CASSQTKVQDF. CDR3 nucleotide sequence: TGCGCCAGCAGCCAAACTAAGGTACAGGACTTC.

This clonotype was observed many times. The chain employs TRBV19 and TRBJ1-1; the match to TRBD1 covers 7 bases. V was clipped by 5 bases and J by 3 bases; unmatched bases: 6. CDR1 is LNHDA and CDR2 is SQIVND in the germline V gene (reference sequence). The CDR3 length is 14 residues. CDR3 region: CASSETRGDTEAFF. In DNA, the CDR3 is TGTGCCAGTAGTGAAACCAGGGGGGACACTGAAGCTTTCTTT.

This clonotype was seen once. Compared with germline, one end of the junction differs, possibly owing to a read error. The chain combines TRBV7-6 with TRBJ1-1; weak D call: TRBD1 (6 bases). This CDR3 comprises 14 residues. Germline V CDR1 and CDR2: SGHVS, FNYEAQ. DNA for the CDR3: TGTGCCAGCAGCCAACAGGGCAGGTGGAAACACGATATATTT. This codes for CASSQQGRWKHDIF. Filled out from reference TRBV7-6 and TRBJ1-1, the complete variable domain reads GAGVSQSPRYKVTKRGQDVALRCDPISGHVSLYWYRQALGQGPEFLTYFNYEAQQDKSGLPNDRFSAERPEGSISTLTIQRTEQRDSAMYRCASSQQGRWKHDIFGQGTRLTVV.

This clonotype was recorded many times. The chain combines TRBV15 with TRBJ2-5, with 9 bases matching TRBD1. The CDR3 length is 16 residues. Germline values: CDR1 LNHNV, CDR2 YYDKDF (reference sequence). With V trimmed by 1 base and J by 5 bases, 8 bases remained unmatched. The CDR3 sequence: CATSRVLGQGHETQYF. The CDR3 nucleotides read TGTGCCACCAGCAGAGTACTGGGACAGGGACACGAGACCCAGTACTTC. Using reference TRBV15 and TRBJ2-5 for the parts outside the CDR3, the full variable domain is DAMVIQNPRYQVTQFGKPVTLSCSQTLNHNVMYWYQQKSSQAPKLLFHYYDKDFNNEADTPDNFQSRRPNTSFCFLDIRSPGLGDTAMYLCATSRVLGQGHETQYFGPGTRLLVL.

The CDR3 loop reads CASSSRLGTGGRHF. In DNA, the CDR3 is TGTGCCAGCAGCTCGCGCCTGGGGACAGGGGGTAGACATTTT. The chain is built from TRBV5-6 and TRBJ1-5, with TRBD1 matching over 11 bases. The V gene's germline CDR1 is SGHDT and CDR2 YYEEEE. Germline trimming cut 3 bases from V and 16 bases from J; bases unmatched to any gene: 12. This CDR3 contains 14 residues.

As concerns this clonotype: The junction shows a germline mismatch at one end, possibly a read error. The J gene is TRBJ2-1, the V gene TRBV24-1; the D gene is possibly TRBD2 (5 bases). Germline V CDR1 and CDR2: KGHDR, SFDVKD. The CDR3 loop spans 13 amino acids. CDR3 nucleotides: TGTGCCACCAGTGGACCGGGATACCATCAGCAGTTTTTC. As protein: CATSGPGYHQQFF.

The rearrangement uses TRBV7-2 and TRBJ1-2; D possibly corresponds to TRBD1 (5 bases). CDR1 and CDR2 (germline): SGHTA, FQGNSA. Trimming stripped 2 bases from V and 14 bases from J, with 24 bases between. CDR3 length: 15 residues. The CDR3, as DNA: TGTGCCAGCAGCTTATCGGGGCAGCCTCAGCATGGTGGTACCTTC. Amino acids: CASSLSGQPQHGGTF.

This clonotype was detected only a few times. This chain uses TRBV25-1 with TRBJ1-4; a weak D match, TRBD1 (5 bases). Germline lookup yields CDR1 MGHDK and CDR2 SYGVNS. This CDR3 comprises 13 residues. V lost 10 bases and J 8 bases, leaving 17 bases between the germline ends. The CDR3 DNA follows: TGTGCCACGTCGACAGACCTAGGCGAAAAACTGTTTTTT. This sequence encodes CATSTDLGEKLFF.

This chain uses TRBV7-2 with TRBJ2-7, with a weak D call TRBD1 (5 bases). The CDR3 is 14 amino acids. Germline lookup yields CDR1 SGHTA and CDR2 FQGNSA. The V and J ends lost 6 bases and 8 bases respectively, with 20 bases between them. CDR3 in DNA: TGTGCCAGCAGTTTGCGTGGACAAGGCGACAAGCAGTACTTC. This sequence encodes CASSLRGQGDKQYF.

In the case of this clonotype: Since the CDR3 does not end with the conserved phenylalanine or tryptophan, this likely comes from a read error. No DNA is shown, since the ends of the CDR3 on it are uncertain; the CDR3 is the one TCRdb lists. The chain links TRBV7-2 to TRBJ1-5. CDR1 and CDR2 (germline): SGHTA, FQGNSA. The CDR3 is made up of 13 amino acids, end residues included. CDR3 loop: CASSLGTNGGADT.

V and J are TRBV20-1 and TRBJ1-2, with TRBD1 as a possible D gene (6 bases). This CDR3 comprises 14 residues. V lost 5 bases and J lost 4, with 17 bases in between. The germline gives CDR1 DFQATT, CDR2 SNEGSKA (reference sequence). CDR3 amino acids: CSAGAWGGSYGYTF. The CDR3 region has the DNA TGCAGTGCTGGAGCTTGGGGGGGCTCCTATGGCTACACCTTC.

Regarding this clonotype: The germline gene is not matched at one end of the junction; a read error may be the cause. V is TRBV15 and J is TRBJ2-7; unclear D gene. The length of the CDR3 is 14 residues. Germline V CDR1 and CDR2: LNHNV, YYDKDF (reference sequence). The CDR3 sequence: CASKRGRVIAEEYF. As DNA, the CDR3 is TGTGCCAGCAAAAGAGGTAGGGTGATCGCCGAGGAGTACTTC.

This clonotype was seen a few times. V usage is TRBV15 and J usage is TRBJ2-7; D perhaps matches TRBD1 (6 bases). This CDR3 has 14 residues. CDR1 and CDR2 (germline): LNHNV, YYDKDF (reference sequence). V was cut by 3 bases and J by 0 bases, with 9 bases left in between. DNA of the CDR3: TGTGCCACCAGCAGCTGGGACAACTCCTACGAGCAGTACTTC. It codes for CATSSWDNSYEQYF.

This clonotype was observed many times. The gene calls are TRBV15 and TRBJ1-6; D is perhaps TRBD1 (5 bases). The V end was cut by 5 bases, the J end by 4 bases, with 15 bases between. Germline CDR1 and CDR2: LNHNV and YYDKDF (reference sequence). CDR3 length equals 16 residues. In DNA, the CDR3 is TGTGCCACCAGCTCTTCCAGGGCGCCTTATAATTCACCCCTCCACTTT. Its protein product is CATSSSRAPYNSPLHF.

The genes are TRBV7-9 and TRBJ2-3; 9 positions match TRBD2. This CDR3 has 17 residues. Germline assignment: CDR1 SEHNR and CDR2 FQNEAQ (reference sequence). Germline trimming cut 3 bases from V and 8 bases from J; bases unmatched to any gene: 15. In nucleotides, the CDR3 is TGTGCCAGCAGCTTGGTGTCTAGCGGGGTTGGAAGCGGTACGCAGTATTTT. Its protein product is CASSLVSSGVGSGTQYF.

In regard to this clonotype: The junction shows a germline mismatch at one end, possibly a read error. The chain couples TRBV9 to TRBJ1-5; D is uncertain. The CDR3 is 13 amino acids. Germline CDR1 and CDR2: SGDLS and YYNGEE. The CDR3 sequence is CASREIGRDNEQF. CDR3 sequence (DNA): TGTGCCAGCAGAGAAATCGGCAGAGACAATGAGCAGTTT. The full variable domain, with the rest looked up from reference TRBV9 and TRBJ1-5, is DSGVTQTPKHLITATGQRVTLRCSPRSGDLSVYWYQQSLDQGLQFLIQYYNGEERAKGNILERFSAQQFPDLHSELNLSSLELGDSALYFCASREIGRDNEQFGDGTRLSIL.

With respect to this clonotype: The CDR3 end shows no conserved phenylalanine or tryptophan, and so a read error is likely. It is unclear where the CDR3 begins or ends on the DNA, so no DNA is shown, and the CDR3 is as TCRdb lists it. This chain joins TRBV9 and TRBJ1-2; the D call in the table, TRBD1, was not verified against the DNA. Germline CDR1 reads SGDLS; CDR2 reads YYNGEE. Both ends counted, the CDR3 spans 13 residues. CDR3 in amino acids: CASSRDRVHTDTL.

Ten or more counts support this clonotype. The chain recombines TRBV14 with TRBJ2-1, with D maybe TRBD2 (7 bases). Per the germline V gene, CDR1 is SGHDN and CDR2 is FVKESK. Deletions cut 1 base from V and 4 bases from J, with 14 bases between. This CDR3 is built from 16 residues. The CDR3 reads CASSQVLGGGYNEQFF. In nucleotides, the CDR3 is TGTGCCAGCAGCCAAGTCTTAGGGGGGGGTTACAATGAGCAGTTCTTC.

The chain carries TRBV12-3 or TRBV12-4 and TRBJ2-6; D is uncertain. CDR3 length: 17 amino acids. With 5 bases removed from V and 1 base from J, the gap between germline ends came to 15 bases. Written as DNA, the CDR3 is TGTGCCAGCAGTGATGTGGCAGGATATTCTGGGGCCAACGTCCTGACTTTC. It yields the protein CASSDVAGYSGANVLTF.

The chain links TRBV30 to TRBJ1-4; D gene unclear. This CDR3 has 16 amino acids. V was clipped by 0 bases and J by 8 bases, with 19 bases between them. The germline gives CDR1 GTSNPN, CDR2 SVGIG (reference sequence). CDR3 in amino acids: CAWSVPVGDNEEKLFF. CDR3 sequence (DNA): TGTGCCTGGAGTGTTCCGGTCGGGGATAATGAGGAAAAACTGTTTTTT. The full variable domain, completed using reference TRBV30 and TRBJ1-4, is SQTIHQWPATLVQPVGSPLSLECTVEGTSNPNLYWYRQAAGRGLQLLFYSVGIGQISSEVPQNLSASRPQDRQFILSSKKLLLSDSGFYLCAWSVPVGDNEEKLFFGSGTQLSVL.

This clonotype showed up many times. The rearrangement uses TRBV5-1 and TRBJ1-6; no firm D call. Trimming took off 0 bases at V and 7 bases at J, with 8 bases between the two ends. Germline lookup yields CDR1 SGHRS and CDR2 YFSETQ. The CDR3 runs 14 residues. The CDR3 is CASSLATANSPLHF. DNA for the CDR3: TGCGCCAGCAGCTTGGCTACAGCGAATTCACCCCTCCACTTT.

This clonotype was seen ten or more times. This chain joins TRBV20-1 and TRBJ2-2, with D possibly being TRBD1 (6 bases). With 4 bases removed from V and 0 bases from J, the gap between germline ends came to 9 bases. Germline V gene data show CDR1 as DFQATT and CDR2 as SNEGSKA (reference sequence). The CDR3 consists of 14 residues. CDR3 amino acids: CSAKQGSNTGELFF. The CDR3 bases are TGCAGTGCTAAACAGGGTTCGAACACCGGGGAGCTGTTTTTT.

The chain is built from TRBV12-3 or TRBV12-4 and TRBJ1-2; D uncertain. V was trimmed by 6 bases and J by 6 bases, leaving 14 bases between them. This CDR3 region has 13 residues. This CDR3 is CASSPPSRHGYTF. The CDR3, as DNA: TGTGCCAGCAGCCCCCCCTCGCGTCATGGCTACACCTTC.

In its sample, this clonotype was seen many times. CDR3 sequence (DNA): TGTGCCACCAGCAGAAGATTAGGGGGACAGGGGGGCGGGGAGCTGTTTTTT. This sequence encodes CATSRRLGGQGGGELFF. The rearrangement links TRBV15 to TRBJ2-2; the match to TRBD1 covers 11 bases. Looked up from germline, CDR1 is LNHNV and CDR2 is YYDKDF (reference sequence). CDR3 size: 17 residues. V shed 2 bases and J 7 bases; nucleotides not matched to a gene: 9.

This clonotype showed up many times. The chain has TRBV5-1 and TRBJ2-1; D perhaps matches TRBD1 (6 bases). Trimming removed 6 bases at V and 3 bases at J, with 13 bases between. Germline V CDR1 and CDR2: SGHRS, YFSETQ. This CDR3 spans 14 amino acids. The CDR3 sequence: CASKRTELYNEQFF. The CDR3 region has the DNA TGCGCCAGCAAACGGACAGAGCTCTACAATGAGCAGTTCTTC. Full variable domain (remainder filled in from reference TRBV5-1 and TRBJ2-1): KAGVTQTPRYLIKTRGQQVTLSCSPISGHRSVSWYQQTPGQGLQFLFEYFSETQRNKGNFPGRFSGRQFSNSRSEMNVSTLELGDSALYLCASKRTELYNEQFFGPGTRLTVL.

The chain links TRBV7-3 to TRBJ2-5; TRBD1 is a possible D gene (6 bases). Germline values: CDR1 SGHTA, CDR2 FQGTGA. The CDR3 has 16 residues. Trimming shortened V by 4 bases and J by 11 bases, and 26 bases separated the two germline ends. CDR3 DNA sequence: TGTGCCAGCAGCTGGGGGCCGGTTGGGAAACAAACGCCGCAGTACTTC. It yields the protein CASSWGPVGKQTPQYF.